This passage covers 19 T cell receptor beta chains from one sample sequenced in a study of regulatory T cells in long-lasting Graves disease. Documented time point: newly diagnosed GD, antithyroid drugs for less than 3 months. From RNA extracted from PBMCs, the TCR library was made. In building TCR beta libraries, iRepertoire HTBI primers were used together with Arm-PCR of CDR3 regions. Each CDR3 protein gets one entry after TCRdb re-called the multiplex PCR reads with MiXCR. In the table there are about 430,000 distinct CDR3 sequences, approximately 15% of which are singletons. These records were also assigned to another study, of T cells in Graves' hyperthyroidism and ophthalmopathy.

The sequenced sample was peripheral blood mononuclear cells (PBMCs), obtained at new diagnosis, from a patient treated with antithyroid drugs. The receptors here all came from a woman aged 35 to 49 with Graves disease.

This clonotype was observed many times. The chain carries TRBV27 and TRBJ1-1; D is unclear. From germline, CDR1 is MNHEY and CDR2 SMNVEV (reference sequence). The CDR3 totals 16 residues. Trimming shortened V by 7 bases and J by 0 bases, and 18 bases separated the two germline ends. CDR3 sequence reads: CASILPPPVLNTEAFF. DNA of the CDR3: TGTGCCAGCATTCTCCCGCCCCCAGTGTTGAACACTGAAGCTTTCTTT.

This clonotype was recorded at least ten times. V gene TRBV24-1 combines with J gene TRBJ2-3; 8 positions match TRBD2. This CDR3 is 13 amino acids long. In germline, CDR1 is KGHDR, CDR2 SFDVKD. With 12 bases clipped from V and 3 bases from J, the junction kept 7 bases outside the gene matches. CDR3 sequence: CAGTRAITDTQYF. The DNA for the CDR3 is TGTGCCGGGACTAGGGCGATTACAGATACGCAGTATTTT.

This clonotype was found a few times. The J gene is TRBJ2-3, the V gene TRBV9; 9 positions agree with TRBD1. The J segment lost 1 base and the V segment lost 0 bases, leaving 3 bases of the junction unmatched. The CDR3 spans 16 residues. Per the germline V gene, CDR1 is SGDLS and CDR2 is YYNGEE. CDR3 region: CASSVGTGARTDTQYF. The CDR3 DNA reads TGTGCCAGCAGCGTAGGGACAGGGGCTCGCACAGATACGCAGTATTTT.

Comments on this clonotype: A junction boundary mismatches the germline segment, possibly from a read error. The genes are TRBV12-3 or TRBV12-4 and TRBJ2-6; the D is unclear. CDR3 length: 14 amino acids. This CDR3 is CAGSLGSGANVLTF. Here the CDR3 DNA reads TGTGCCGGCAGTTTGGGCTCTGGGGCCAACGTCCTGACTTTC.

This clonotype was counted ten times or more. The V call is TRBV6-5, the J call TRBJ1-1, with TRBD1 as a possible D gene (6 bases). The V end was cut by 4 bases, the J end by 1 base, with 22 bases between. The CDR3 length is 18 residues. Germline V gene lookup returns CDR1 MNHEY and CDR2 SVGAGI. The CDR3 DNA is TGTGCCAGCAGTTCCCAGGGGCTCGGGGGGAAGAGGAACACTGAAGCTTTCTTT. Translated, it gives CASSSQGLGGKRNTEAFF.

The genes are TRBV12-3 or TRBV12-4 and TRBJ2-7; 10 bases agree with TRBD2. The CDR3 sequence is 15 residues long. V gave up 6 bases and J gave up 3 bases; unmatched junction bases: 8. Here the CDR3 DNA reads TGTGCCAGCAGCCAAGGGACTAGCGCATACTACGAGCAGTACTTC. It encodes CASSQGTSAYYEQYF.

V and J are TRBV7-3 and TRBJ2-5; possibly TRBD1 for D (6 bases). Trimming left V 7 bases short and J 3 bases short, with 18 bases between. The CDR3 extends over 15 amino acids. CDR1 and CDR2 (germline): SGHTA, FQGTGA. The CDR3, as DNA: TGTGCCAGCAACCGCCCTTTGGACAGCAAAGAGACCCAGTACTTC. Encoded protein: CASNRPLDSKETQYF.

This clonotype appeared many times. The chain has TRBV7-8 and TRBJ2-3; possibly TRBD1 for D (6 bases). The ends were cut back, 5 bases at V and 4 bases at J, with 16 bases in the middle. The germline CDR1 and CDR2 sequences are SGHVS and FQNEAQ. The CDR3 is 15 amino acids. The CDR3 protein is CASSLQGLAADTQYF. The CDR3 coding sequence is TGTGCCAGCAGCCTACAGGGTCTCGCGGCAGATACGCAGTATTTT.

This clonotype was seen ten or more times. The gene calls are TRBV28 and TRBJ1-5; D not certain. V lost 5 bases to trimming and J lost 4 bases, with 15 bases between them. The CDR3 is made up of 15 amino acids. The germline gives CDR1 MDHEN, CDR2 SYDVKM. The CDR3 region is CASSPLDGRNQPQHF. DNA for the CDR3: TGTGCCAGCAGTCCGCTGGACGGACGAAATCAGCCCCAGCATTTT. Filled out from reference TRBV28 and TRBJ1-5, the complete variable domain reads DVKVTQSSRYLVKRTGEKVFLECVQDMDHENMFWYRQDPGLGLRLIYFSYDVKMKEKGDIPEGYSVSREKKERFSLILESASTNQTSMYLCASSPLDGRNQPQHFGDGTRLSIL.

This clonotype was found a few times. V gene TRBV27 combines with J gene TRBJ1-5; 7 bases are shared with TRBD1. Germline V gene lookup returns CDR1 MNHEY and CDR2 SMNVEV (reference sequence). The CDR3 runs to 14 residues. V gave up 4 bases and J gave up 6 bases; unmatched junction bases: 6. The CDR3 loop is CASSSRTGSQPQHF. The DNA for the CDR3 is TGTGCCAGCAGTTCCAGGACAGGAAGTCAGCCCCAGCATTTT.

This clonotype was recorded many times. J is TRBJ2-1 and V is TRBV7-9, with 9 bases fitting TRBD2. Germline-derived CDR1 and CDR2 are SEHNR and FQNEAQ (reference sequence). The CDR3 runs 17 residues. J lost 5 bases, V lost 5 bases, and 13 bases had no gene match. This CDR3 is CASSPPTGGRGDNEQFF. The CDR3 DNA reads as TGTGCCAGCAGCCCCCCAACGGGCGGGAGGGGGGACAATGAGCAGTTCTTC.

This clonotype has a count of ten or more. CDR3 sequence reads: CASSARGNTEAFF. The CDR3 nucleotides are TGTGCCAGCAGCGCCAGGGGGAACACTGAAGCTTTCTTT. This chain uses TRBV11-2 with TRBJ1-1, with D maybe TRBD1 (6 bases). The germline CDR1 and CDR2 sequences are SGHAT and FQNNGV. Trimming took 5 bases from V and 1 from J, leaving 8 bases between them. This CDR3 is built from 13 residues.

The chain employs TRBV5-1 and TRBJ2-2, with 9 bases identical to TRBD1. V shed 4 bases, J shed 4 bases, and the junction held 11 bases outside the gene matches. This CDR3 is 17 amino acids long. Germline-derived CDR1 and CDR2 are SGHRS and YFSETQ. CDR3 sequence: CASSDGTGFLGTGELFF. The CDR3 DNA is TGCGCCAGCAGCGACGGGACAGGGTTTCTAGGCACCGGGGAGCTGTTTTTT. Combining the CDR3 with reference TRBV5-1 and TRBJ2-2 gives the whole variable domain KAGVTQTPRYLIKTRGQQVTLSCSPISGHRSVSWYQQTPGQGLQFLFEYFSETQRNKGNFPGRFSGRQFSNSRSEMNVSTLELGDSALYLCASSDGTGFLGTGELFFGEGSRLTVL.

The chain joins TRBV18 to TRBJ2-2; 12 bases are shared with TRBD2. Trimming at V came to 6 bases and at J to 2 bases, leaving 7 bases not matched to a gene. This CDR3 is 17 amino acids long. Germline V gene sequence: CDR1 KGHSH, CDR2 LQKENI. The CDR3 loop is CASSLTTSGSNTGELFF. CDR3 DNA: TGTGCCAGCTCTCTGACGACTAGCGGGAGCAACACCGGGGAGCTGTTTTTT.

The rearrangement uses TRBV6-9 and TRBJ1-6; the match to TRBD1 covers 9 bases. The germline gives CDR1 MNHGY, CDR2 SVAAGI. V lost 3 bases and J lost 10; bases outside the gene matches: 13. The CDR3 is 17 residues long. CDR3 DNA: TGTGCCAGCAGTTACCAGTGGGGACAGGGTGAAGACTCACCCCTCCACTTT. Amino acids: CASSYQWGQGEDSPLHF.

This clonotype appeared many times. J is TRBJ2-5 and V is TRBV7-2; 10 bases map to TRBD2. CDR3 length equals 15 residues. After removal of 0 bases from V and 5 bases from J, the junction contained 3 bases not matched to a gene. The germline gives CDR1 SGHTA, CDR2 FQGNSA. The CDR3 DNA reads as TGTGCCAGCAGCTTAGCACTAGCGGGAATGGAGACCCAGTACTTC. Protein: CASSLALAGMETQYF.

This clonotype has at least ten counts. CDR3 protein: CASSLLGHQETQYF. The DNA of the CDR3 is TGTGCCAGCAGTTTACTGGGCCACCAAGAGACCCAGTACTTC. V and J are TRBV27 and TRBJ2-5; D gene ambiguous. V was clipped by 2 bases and J by 0 bases, with 7 bases between them. Germline CDR1 is MNHEY and CDR2 is SMNVEV (reference sequence). This CDR3 region has 14 residues.

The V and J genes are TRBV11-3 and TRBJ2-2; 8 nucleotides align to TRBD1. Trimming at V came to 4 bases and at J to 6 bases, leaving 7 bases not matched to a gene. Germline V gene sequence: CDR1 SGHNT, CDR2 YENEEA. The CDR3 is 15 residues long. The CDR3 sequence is CASSSRQGPAGELFF. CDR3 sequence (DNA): TGTGCCAGCAGCTCCAGACAGGGGCCGGCCGGGGAGCTGTTTTTT.

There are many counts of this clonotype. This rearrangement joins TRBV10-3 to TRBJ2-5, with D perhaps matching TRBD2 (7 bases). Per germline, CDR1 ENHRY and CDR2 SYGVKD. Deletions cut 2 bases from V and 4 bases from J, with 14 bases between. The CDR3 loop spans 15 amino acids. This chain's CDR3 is CAISEIGGQGETQYF. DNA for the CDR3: TGTGCCATCAGTGAGATCGGGGGGCAGGGAGAGACCCAGTACTTC.